This TCR beta chain is drawn from a study of blood T cells in healthy people across ages. The study's findings and limits: As naive T cell percentage varied, TCR beta diversity correlated strongly with it. Roughly linearly, TCR beta diversity per million T cells fell as age increased.

They isolated at least 6 million PBMCs from each sample. Together with a sample-barcoded 5' primer, a J-beta primer mix was included in a second PCR lasting about 7 to 11 cycles. A tag from a template-switch adaptor with 12 random nucleotides marked each cDNA molecule. TCRdb recomputed calls from the 5' RACE reads with MiXCR, one row per CDR3 protein. The sample yields fewer than 2,000,000 distinct CDR3 sequences, approximately 40% seen once. Germline CDR1 reads SGHAT; CDR2 reads FQNNGV. The CDR3 runs 15 residues. Trimming stripped 5 bases from V and 6 bases from J, with 19 bases between. This clonotype was counted between two and nine times. Antigen: not known.

The sequence came from a human donor in good health. This chain uses TRBV11-2 with TRBJ1-1, with D unclear. Input material: blood. CDR3 amino acids: CASSARTGVIAEAFF. CDR3 DNA: TGTGCCAGCAGCGCGCGGACCGGAGTGATCGCTGAAGCTTTCTTT.